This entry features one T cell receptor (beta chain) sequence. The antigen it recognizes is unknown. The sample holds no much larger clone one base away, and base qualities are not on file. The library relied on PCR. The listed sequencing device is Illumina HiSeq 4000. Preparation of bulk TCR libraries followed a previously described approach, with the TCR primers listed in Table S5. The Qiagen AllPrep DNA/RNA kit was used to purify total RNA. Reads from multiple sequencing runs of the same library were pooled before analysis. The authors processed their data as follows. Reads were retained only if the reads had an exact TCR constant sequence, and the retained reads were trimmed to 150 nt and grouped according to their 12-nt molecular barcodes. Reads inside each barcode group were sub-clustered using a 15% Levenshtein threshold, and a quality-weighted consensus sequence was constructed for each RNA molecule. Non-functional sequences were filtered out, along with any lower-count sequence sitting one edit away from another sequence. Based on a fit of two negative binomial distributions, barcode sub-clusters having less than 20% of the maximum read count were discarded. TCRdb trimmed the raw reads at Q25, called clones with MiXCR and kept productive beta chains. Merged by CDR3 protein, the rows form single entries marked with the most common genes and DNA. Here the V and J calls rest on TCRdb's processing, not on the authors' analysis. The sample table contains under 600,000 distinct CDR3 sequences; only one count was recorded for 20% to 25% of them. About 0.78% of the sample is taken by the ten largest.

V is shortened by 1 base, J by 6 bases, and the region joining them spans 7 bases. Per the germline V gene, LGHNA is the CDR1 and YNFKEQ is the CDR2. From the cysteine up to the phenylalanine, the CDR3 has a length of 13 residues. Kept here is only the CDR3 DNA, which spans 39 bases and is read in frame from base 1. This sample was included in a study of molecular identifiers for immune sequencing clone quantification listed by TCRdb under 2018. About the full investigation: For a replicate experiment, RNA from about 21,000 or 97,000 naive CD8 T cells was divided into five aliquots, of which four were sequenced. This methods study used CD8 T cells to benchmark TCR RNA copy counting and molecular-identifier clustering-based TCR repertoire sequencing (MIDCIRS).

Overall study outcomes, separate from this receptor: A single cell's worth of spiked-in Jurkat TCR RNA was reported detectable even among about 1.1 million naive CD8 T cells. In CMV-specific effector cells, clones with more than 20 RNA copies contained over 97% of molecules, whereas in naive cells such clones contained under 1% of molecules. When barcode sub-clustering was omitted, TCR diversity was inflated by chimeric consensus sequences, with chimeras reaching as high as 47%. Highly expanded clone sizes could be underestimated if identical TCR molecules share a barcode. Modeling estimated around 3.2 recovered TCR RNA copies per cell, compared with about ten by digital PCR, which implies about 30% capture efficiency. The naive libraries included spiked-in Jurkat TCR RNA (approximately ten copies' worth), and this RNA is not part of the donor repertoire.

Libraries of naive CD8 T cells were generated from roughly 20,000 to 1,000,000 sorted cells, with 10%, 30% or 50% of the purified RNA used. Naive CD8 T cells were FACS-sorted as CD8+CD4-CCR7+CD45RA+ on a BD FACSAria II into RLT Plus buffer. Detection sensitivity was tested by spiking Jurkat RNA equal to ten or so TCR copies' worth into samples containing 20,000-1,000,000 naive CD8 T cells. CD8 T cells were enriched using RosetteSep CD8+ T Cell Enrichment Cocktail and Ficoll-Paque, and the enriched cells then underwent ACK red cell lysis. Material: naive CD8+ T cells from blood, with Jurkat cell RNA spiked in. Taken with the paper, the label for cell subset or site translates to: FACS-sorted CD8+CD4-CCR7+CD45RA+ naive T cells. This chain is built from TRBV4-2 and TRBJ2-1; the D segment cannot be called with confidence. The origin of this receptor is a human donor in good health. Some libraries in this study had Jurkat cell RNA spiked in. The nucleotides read TGTGCCAGCAGCCAAGCCCATATCAATGAGCAGTTCTTC. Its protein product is CASSQAHINEQFF.